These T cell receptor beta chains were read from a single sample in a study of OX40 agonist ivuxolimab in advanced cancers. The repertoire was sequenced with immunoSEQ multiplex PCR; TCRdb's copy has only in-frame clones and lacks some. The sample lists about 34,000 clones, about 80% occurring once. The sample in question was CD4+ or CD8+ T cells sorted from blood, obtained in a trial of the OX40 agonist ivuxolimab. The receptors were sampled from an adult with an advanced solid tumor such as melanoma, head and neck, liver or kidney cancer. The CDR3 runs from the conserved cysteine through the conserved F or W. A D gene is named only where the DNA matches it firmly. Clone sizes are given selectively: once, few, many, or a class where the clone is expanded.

CASSWASYSNQPQHF,TGTGCCAGTAGTTGGGCCAGTTATAGCAATCAGCCCCAGCATTTT,NA,NA,TRBV19,TRBJ1-5
CASRTNRGDGEKLFF,TGTGCCAGCAGGACGAACCGGGGGGACGGTGAAAAACTGTTTTTT,NA,NA,TRBV2,TRBJ1-4
CASSPVGGPGDTQYF,TGTGCCAGCAGTCCCGTTGGGGGGCCCGGAGATACGCAGTATTTT,NA,NA,TRBV6-6,TRBJ2-3
CATHGGGVAEQYF,TGTGCCACCCATGGGGGAGGGGTGGCCGAGCAGTACTTC,TRBD2,NA,TRBV19,TRBJ2-7
CASSQLGQGALNTEAFF,TGCGCCAGCAGCCAATTAGGACAGGGAGCACTGAACACTGAAGCTTTCTTT,TRBD1,NA,TRBV4-1,TRBJ1-1
CASSQHGNQPQHF,TGTGCCAGCAGCCAACACGGTAATCAGCCCCAGCATTTT,NA,once,TRBV7-9,TRBJ1-5
CASSPGAENYEQYF,TGTGCCAGCAGCCCAGGGGCAGAGAACTACGAGCAGTACTTC,NA,NA,TRBV7-3,TRBJ2-7
CASSTRDRGFMNTEAFF,TGTGCCAGTAGTACCCGGGACAGGGGGTTTATGAACACTGAAGCTTTCTTT,TRBD1,NA,TRBV19,TRBJ1-1
CASSHRDGTEAFF,TGCGCCAGCAGCCACCGGGACGGAACTGAAGCTTTCTTT,NA,few,TRBV4-1,TRBJ1-1
CASSERAPTVGEQYF,TGTGCCAGCAGTGAAAGGGCCCCTACCGTGGGGGAGCAGTACTTC,NA,NA,TRBV2,TRBJ2-7
CASSLDGQANSNQPQHF,TGTGCCAGCAGCTTAGACGGCCAAGCTAATAGCAATCAGCCCCAGCATTTT,NA,NA,TRBV11-2,TRBJ1-5
CASSLRIAPYNEQFF,TGTGCCAGCAGCCTCCGGATCGCCCCCTACAATGAGCAGTTCTTC,NA,NA,TRBV14,TRBJ2-1
CASSFEGYNEQFF,TGTGCCAGCAGCTTTGAGGGCTACAATGAGCAGTTCTTC,NA,NA,TRBV7-3,TRBJ2-1
CARSWRGVAGQDTQYF,TGTGCCAGAAGCTGGAGGGGCGTAGCGGGCCAAGATACGCAGTATTTT,TRBD2,NA,TRBV5-3,TRBJ2-3
CASSEIPGRGRNEQYF,TGTGCCAGCAGTGAAATACCCGGCAGGGGAAGGAACGAGCAGTACTTC,NA,NA,TRBV6-1,TRBJ2-7
CAWSVAMGGYTF,TGTGCCTGGAGTGTGGCGATGGGTGGCTACACCTTC,NA,few,TRBV30,TRBJ1-2
CASHSGTEAYNEQFF,TGCGCCAGCCACTCCGGGACAGAAGCCTACAATGAGCAGTTCTTC,TRBD1,NA,TRBV4-1,TRBJ2-1
CASSLGYGNTEAFF,TGTGCCAGCAGCTTAGGGTACGGGAACACTGAAGCTTTCTTT,NA,NA,TRBV7-2,TRBJ1-1
CASSERQELIYNEQFF,TGTGCCAGCAGCGAAAGACAGGAGCTAATATACAATGAGCAGTTCTTC,NA,NA,TRBV9,TRBJ2-1
CASSFLDRGSPLHF,TGTGCCAGCAGCTTCTTGGACAGGGGTTCACCCCTCCACTTT,TRBD1,NA,TRBV7-3,TRBJ1-6